Sequencing of this T cell receptor beta chain was carried out in a study of cytotoxic CD8 clonotypes in ibrutinib-treated CLL. On the study more broadly: Averaging across samples gave roughly 230,000 productive templates and more than 80,000 productive rearrangements.

The CDR3 spans 15 residues. V lost 0 bases, J lost 7 bases, and 2 bases stayed unmatched. Germline CDR1 LNHDA, CDR2 SQIVND (reference sequence). Researchers set a sequencing depth target of 1 in 200,000 to 1 in 1 million T cells. Clones were sequenced by immunoSEQ multiplex PCR, and TCRdb holds only the in-frame ones, with some missing. The data contain 90,000 to 150,000 clones, approximately 58% of them singletons. Sequencing was performed on PBMCs, taken after 24 months of ibrutinib treatment. The TCR originated in a human donor with chronic lymphocytic leukemia. V is TRBV19 and J is TRBJ2-3; 12 bases line up with TRBD2. CDR3 region: CASSIETSGGYTQYF. DNA for the CDR3: TGTGCCAGTAGTATAGAGACTAGCGGGGGTTATACGCAGTATTTT.